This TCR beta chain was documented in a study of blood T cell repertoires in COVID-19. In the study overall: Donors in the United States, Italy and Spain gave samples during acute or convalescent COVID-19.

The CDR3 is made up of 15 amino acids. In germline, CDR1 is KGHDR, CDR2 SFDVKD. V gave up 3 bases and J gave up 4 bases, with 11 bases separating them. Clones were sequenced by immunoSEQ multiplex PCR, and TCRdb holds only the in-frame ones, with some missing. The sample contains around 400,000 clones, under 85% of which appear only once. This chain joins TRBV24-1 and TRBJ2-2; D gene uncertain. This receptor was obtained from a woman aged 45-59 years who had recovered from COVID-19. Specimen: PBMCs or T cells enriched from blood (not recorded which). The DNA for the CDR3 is TGTGCCACCAGTGATCCTTCGCAGGCCACCGGGGAGCTGTTTTTT. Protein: CATSDPSQATGELFF.